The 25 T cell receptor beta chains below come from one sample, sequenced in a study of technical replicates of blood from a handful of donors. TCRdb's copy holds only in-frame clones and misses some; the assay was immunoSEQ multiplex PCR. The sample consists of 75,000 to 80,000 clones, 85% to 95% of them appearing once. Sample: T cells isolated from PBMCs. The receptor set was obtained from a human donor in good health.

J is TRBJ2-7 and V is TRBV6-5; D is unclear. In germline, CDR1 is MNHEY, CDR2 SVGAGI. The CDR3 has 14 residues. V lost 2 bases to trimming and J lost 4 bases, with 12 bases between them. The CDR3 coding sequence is TGTGCCAGCAGTTACAGAGATTTTAATTACGAGCAGTACTTC. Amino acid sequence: CASSYRDFNYEQYF.

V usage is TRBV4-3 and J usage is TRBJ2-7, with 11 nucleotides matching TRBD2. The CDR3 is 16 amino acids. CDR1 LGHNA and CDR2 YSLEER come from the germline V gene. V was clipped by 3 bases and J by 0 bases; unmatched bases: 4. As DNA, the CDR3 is TGCGCCAGCAGCCATGAGACTAGCGGGGCCTCCTACGAGCAGTACTTC. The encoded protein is CASSHETSGASYEQYF.

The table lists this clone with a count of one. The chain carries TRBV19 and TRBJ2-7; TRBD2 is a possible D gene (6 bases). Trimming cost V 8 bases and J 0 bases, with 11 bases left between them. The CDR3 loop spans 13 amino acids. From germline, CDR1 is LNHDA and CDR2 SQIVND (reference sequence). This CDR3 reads CASGPSVSYEQYF. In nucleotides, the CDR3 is TGTGCCAGTGGGCCTAGCGTCTCCTACGAGCAGTACTTC.

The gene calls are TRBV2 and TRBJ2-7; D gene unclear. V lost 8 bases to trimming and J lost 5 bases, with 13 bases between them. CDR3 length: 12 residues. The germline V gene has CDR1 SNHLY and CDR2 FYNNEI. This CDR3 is CASLQNANEQYF. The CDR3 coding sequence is TGTGCCAGCTTGCAGAACGCCAACGAGCAGTACTTC.

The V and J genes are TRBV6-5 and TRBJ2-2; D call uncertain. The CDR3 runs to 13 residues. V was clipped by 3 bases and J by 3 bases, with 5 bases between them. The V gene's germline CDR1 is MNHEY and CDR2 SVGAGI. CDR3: CASSYPYTGELFF. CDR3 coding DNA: TGTGCCAGCAGTTATCCGTACACCGGGGAGCTGTTTTTT.

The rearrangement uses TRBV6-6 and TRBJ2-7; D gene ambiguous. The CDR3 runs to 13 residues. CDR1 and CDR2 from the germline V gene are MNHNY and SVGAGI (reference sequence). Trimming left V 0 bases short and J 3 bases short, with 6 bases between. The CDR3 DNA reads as TGTGCCAGCAGTTACTCTACAGACTACGAGCAGTACTTC. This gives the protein CASSYSTDYEQYF.

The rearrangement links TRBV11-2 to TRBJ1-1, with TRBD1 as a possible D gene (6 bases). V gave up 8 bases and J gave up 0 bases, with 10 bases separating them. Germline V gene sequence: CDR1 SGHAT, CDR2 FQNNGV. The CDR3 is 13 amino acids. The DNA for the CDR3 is TGTGCCAGCGGAGGACAGATGAACACTGAAGCTTTCTTT. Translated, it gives CASGGQMNTEAFF.

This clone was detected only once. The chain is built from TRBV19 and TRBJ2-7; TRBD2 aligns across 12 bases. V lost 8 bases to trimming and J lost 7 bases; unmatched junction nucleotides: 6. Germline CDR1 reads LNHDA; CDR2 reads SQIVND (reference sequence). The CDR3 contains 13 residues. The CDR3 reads CASSSGRALEQYF. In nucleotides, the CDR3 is TGTGCCAGTTCTAGCGGGAGGGCTCTGGAGCAGTACTTC.

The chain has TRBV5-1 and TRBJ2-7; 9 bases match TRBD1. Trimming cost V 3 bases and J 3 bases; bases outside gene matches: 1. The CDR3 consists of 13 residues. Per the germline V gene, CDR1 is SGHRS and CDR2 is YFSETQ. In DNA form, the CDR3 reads TGCGCCAGCAGCTCGGACAGGGGCTACGAGCAGTACTTC. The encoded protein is CASSSDRGYEQYF.

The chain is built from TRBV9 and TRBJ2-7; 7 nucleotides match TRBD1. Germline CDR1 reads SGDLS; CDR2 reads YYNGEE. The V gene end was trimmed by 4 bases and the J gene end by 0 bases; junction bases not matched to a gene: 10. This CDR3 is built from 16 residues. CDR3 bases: TGTGCCAGCAGCCAAAACCGGGACAGCTTCTCCTACGAGCAGTACTTC. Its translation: CASSQNRDSFSYEQYF.

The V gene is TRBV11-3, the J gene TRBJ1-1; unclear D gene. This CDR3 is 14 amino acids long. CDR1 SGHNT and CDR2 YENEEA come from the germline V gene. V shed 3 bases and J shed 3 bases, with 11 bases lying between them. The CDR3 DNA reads TGTGCCAGCAGCTTGGAGGGAATAGACACTGAAGCTTTCTTT. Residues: CASSLEGIDTEAFF.

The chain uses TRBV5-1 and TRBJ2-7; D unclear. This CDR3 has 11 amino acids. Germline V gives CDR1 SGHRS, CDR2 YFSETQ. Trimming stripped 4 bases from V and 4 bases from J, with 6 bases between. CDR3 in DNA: TGCGCCAGCAGCCCAGGTTACGAGCAGTACTTC. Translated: CASSPGYEQYF.

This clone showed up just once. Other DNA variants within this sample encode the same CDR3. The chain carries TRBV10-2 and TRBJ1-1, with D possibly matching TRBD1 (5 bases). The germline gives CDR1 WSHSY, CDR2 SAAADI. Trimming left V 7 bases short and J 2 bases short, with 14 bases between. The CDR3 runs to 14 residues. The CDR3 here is CASKGGVVNTEAFF. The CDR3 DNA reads TGCGCCAGCAAGGGAGGGGTGGTAAACACTGAAGCTTTCTTT.

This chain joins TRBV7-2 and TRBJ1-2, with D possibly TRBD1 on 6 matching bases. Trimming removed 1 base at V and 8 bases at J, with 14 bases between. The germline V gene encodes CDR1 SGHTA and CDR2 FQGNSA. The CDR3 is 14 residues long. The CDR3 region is CASSLGQGIIGYTF. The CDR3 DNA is TGTGCCAGCAGCTTAGGCCAGGGGATAATCGGCTACACCTTC. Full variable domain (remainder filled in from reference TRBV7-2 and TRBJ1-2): GAGVSQSPSNKVTEKGKDVELRCDPISGHTALYWYRQSLGQGLEFLIYFQGNSAPDKSGLPSDRFSAERTGGSVSTLTIQRTQQEDSAVYLCASSLGQGIIGYTFGSGTRLTVV.

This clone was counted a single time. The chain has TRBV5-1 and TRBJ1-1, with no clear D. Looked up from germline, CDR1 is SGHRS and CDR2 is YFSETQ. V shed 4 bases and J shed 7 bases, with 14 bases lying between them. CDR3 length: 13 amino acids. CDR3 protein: CASSRRRDDEAFF. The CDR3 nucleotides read TGCGCCAGCAGCCGGCGGAGGGATGATGAAGCTTTCTTT.

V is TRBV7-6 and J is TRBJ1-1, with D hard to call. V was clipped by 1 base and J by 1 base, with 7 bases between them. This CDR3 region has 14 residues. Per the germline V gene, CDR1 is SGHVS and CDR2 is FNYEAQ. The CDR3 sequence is CASSLGLANTEAFF. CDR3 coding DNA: TGTGCCAGCAGCTTAGGACTGGCGAACACTGAAGCTTTCTTT.

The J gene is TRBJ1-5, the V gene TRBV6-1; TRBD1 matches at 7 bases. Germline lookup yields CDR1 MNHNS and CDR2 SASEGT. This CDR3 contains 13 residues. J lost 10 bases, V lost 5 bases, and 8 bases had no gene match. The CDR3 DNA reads TGTGCCAGCAGTCAGGACAGGTCAGTTCCCCAGCATTTT. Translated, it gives CASSQDRSVPQHF.

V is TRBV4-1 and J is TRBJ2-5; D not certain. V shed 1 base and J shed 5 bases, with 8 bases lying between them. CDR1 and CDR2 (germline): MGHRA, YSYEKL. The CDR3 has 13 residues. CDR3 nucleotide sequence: TGCGCCAGCAGCCAAGCCTCCGTTGAGACCCAGTACTTC. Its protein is CASSQASVETQYF.

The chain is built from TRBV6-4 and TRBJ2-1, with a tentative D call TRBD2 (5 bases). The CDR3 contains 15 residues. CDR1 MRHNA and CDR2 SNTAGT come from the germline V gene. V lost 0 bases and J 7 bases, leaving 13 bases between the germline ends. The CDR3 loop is CASSDSTGSRNEQFF. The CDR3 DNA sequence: TGTGCCAGCAGTGACTCGACGGGGTCGAGGAATGAGCAGTTCTTC.

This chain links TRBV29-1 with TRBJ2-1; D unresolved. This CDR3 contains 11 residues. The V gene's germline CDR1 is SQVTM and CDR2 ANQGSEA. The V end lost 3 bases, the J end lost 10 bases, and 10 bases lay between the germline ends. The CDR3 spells CSVDTEYEQFF. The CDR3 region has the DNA TGCAGCGTTGACACAGAATACGAGCAGTTCTTC.

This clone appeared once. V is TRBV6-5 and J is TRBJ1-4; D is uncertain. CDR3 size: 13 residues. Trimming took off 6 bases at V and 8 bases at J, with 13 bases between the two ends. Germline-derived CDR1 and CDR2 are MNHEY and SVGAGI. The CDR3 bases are TGTGCCAGCAGCCGGATAGAGGGAGAAAAACTGTTTTTT. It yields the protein CASSRIEGEKLFF.

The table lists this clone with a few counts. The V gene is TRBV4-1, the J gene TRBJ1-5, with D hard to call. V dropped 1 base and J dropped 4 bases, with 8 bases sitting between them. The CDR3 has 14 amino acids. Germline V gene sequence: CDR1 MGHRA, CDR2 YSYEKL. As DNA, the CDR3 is TGCGCCAGCAGCCAAGTGAGAGGGAATCAGCCCCAGCATTTT. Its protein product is CASSQVRGNQPQHF.

The CDR3 sequence: CASSLDVGHPNEKLFF. The CDR3 region has the DNA TGCGCCAGCAGCTTGGACGTCGGACACCCTAATGAAAAACTGTTTTTT. The V gene is TRBV5-1, the J gene TRBJ1-4, with TRBD1 as a possible D gene (5 bases). The germline gives CDR1 SGHRS, CDR2 YFSETQ. V dropped 0 bases and J dropped 3 bases, with 12 bases sitting between them. CDR3 length: 16 residues. The whole variable domain, remainder taken from reference TRBV5-1 and TRBJ1-4, is KAGVTQTPRYLIKTRGQQVTLSCSPISGHRSVSWYQQTPGQGLQFLFEYFSETQRNKGNFPGRFSGRQFSNSRSEMNVSTLELGDSALYLCASSLDVGHPNEKLFFGSGTQLSVL.

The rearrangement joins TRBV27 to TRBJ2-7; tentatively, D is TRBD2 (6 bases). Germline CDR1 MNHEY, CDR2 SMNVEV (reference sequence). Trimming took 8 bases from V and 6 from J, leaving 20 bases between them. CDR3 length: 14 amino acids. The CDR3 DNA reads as TGTGCCAGCTCTTGGGCAGGTGGAGGGAGCGAGCAGTACTTC. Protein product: CASSWAGGGSEQYF.

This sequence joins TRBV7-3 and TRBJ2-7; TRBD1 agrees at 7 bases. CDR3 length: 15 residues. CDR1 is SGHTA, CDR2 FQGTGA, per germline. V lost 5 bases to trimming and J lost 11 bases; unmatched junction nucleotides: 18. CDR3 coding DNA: TGTGCCAGCAGCCCGTCCTCCAAGACAGGGTTTTTTAAGTACTTC. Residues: CASSPSSKTGFFKYF.